Each of the 4 T cell receptor beta chains below was sequenced from the same sample in a study of response to subunit inactivated influenza vaccine. TCRdb analysed the RT-PCR reads with MiXCR anew, one entry per CDR3 protein. Of approximately 680,000 distinct CDR3 sequences listed, 15% to 19% are singletons. The sequenced sample was PBMCs from blood, obtained 12 days after vaccination. The source is a man aged 50 to 59 who received an inactivated influenza vaccine.

This clonotype was observed a handful of times. The chain recombines TRBV6-2 or TRBV6-3 with TRBJ2-2; D call uncertain. This CDR3 contains 14 residues. V was clipped by 1 base and J by 3 bases, with 6 bases between them. The germline V gene encodes CDR1 MNHEY and CDR2 SVGEGT. CDR3 nucleotides: TGTGCCAGCAGTTACTGGCCACACACCGGGGAGCTGTTTTTT. Residues: CASSYWPHTGELFF.

This clonotype was picked up many times. The chain has TRBV12-3 or TRBV12-4 and TRBJ1-1, with D unresolved. The CDR3 spans 13 residues. Between the trimmed V and J ends, which lost 2 bases and 1 base, there was a span of 5 bases. In DNA, the CDR3 is TGTGCCAGCAGTTTATTTGGGAACACTGAAGCTTTCTTT. Protein sequence: CASSLFGNTEAFF.

The chain is built from TRBV24-1 and TRBJ2-2; the D gene is possibly TRBD1 (6 bases). CDR3 length: 14 amino acids. V lost 4 bases and J lost 7, with 12 bases in between. Germline assignment: CDR1 KGHDR and CDR2 SFDVKD. The CDR3 spells CATSDALTGGELFF. The DNA of the CDR3 is TGTGCCACCAGTGACGCCCTGACAGGCGGGGAGCTGTTTTTT.

This clonotype was detected a few times. The chain joins TRBV4-1 to TRBJ2-1, with D unclear. The V gene lost 0 bases and the J gene lost 5 bases, with 8 bases spanning the gap. This CDR3 has 14 amino acids. CDR1 is MGHRA and CDR2 is YSYEKL in the germline V gene. In DNA, the CDR3 is TGCGCCAGCAGCCAAGAACTCACGAACAATGAGCAGTTCTTC. Amino acid sequence: CASSQELTNNEQFF.